These T cell receptor beta chains were read from a single sample in a study of regulatory T cells in long-lasting Graves disease. TCRdb processed the multiplex PCR reads anew with MiXCR; each CDR3 protein has one entry. The data show hundreds of thousands of distinct CDR3 sequences, around 15% seen once. The sequences come from peripheral blood mononuclear cells (PBMCs), collected at new diagnosis, from a patient treated with antithyroid drugs. The receptors stem from a female donor with Graves disease. CDR3s include the opening cysteine and the closing phenylalanine or tryptophan. A D gene is named only where the DNA matches it firmly. Size tells how often a clone was seen (once, few, many) or the class of an expanded clone, and some rows leave it out.

v_gene,j_gene,d_gene,abundance,CDR3nt,CDR3aa
TRBV2,TRBJ1-6,.,many,TGTGCCAGCAGCGACAATAATTCACCCCTCCACTTT,CASSDNNSPLHF
TRBV7-9,TRBJ2-7,.,many,TGTGCCAGCAGACTACAGGGACACTCCTACGAGCAGTACTTC,CASRLQGHSYEQYF
TRBV9,TRBJ1-2,.,.,TGTGCCAGCAGCGTAGCTTTTTCCGGCAGGGCTTATGGCTACACCTTC,CASSVAFSGRAYGYTF
TRBV27,TRBJ2-1,.,many,TGTGCCAGCAGTGCCGTCTACGGGCCCTCGGATGAGCAGTTCTTC,CASSAVYGPSDEQFF
TRBV11-2,TRBJ2-5,TRBD1,many,TGTGCCAGCAGCCTTGGGACAGAAGAGACCCAGTACTTC,CASSLGTEETQYF
TRBV28,TRBJ1-1,.,.,TGTGCCAGCAGTTCACTAGATGACAGACTGAACACTGAAGCTTTCTTT,CASSSLDDRLNTEAFF
TRBV3-1,TRBJ1-2,.,many,TGTGCCAGCAGCCAAGGAGACGGACCATACTATGGCTACACCTTC,CASSQGDGPYYGYTF
TRBV13,TRBJ2-1,TRBD2,many,TGTGCCAGCAGCTCCCTATTTCGTTGGCGGGGGGATTCTAGCTCCTACAATGAGCAGTTCTTC,CASSSLFRWRGDSSSYNEQFF
TRBV12-3/TRBV12-4,TRBJ1-3,.,many,TGTGCCAGCAGCCCCGCCCATGCCTCTGGAAACACCATATATTTT,CASSPAHASGNTIYF
TRBV12-3/TRBV12-4,TRBJ2-5,.,many,TGTGCCAGCAGTTTATTGGGCCGGAGCCTCCAAGAGACCCAGTACTTC,CASSLLGRSLQETQYF
TRBV20-1,TRBJ2-7,.,many,TGCAGTGCTAATGGGTTTGGCTCCTACGAGCAGTACTTC,CSANGFGSYEQYF
TRBV4-3,TRBJ2-3,.,many,TGCGCCAGCAGCCAGACCAGGACAAGCACAGATACGCAGTATTTT,CASSQTRTSTDTQYF
TRBV20-1,TRBJ1-6,.,.,TGCAGTGCGAATTTAGGGGTTGACTATAATTCACCCCTCCACTTT,CSANLGVDYNSPLHF
TRBV28,TRBJ2-5,TRBD2,many,TGTGCCAGCAGGTCCTCCACTAGCGGGGCTCGGGCCCAGTACTTC,CASRSSTSGARAQYF
TRBV6-5,TRBJ1-1,.,many,TGTGCCAGCAGTTACTCTGTCTGGGGGTTGAACACTGAAGCTTTCTTT,CASSYSVWGLNTEAFF
TRBV13,TRBJ2-7,.,few,TGTGCCAGCAGCTCATTCACTAGAATTGACAAGCAGTACTTC,CASSSFTRIDKQYF
TRBV12-3/TRBV12-4,TRBJ1-6,.,many,TGTGCCAGCAGTTTAGCGCATTTAAATTCACCCCTCCACTTT,CASSLAHLNSPLHF
TRBV9,TRBJ1-2,.,many,TGTGCCAGCAGCGGAACCTTCTCTGGCTACACCTTC,CASSGTFSGYTF
TRBV27,TRBJ1-6,.,many,TGTGCCAGCAGTTTACTGACAGATAATTCACCCCTCCACTTT,CASSLLTDNSPLHF
TRBV15,TRBJ2-3,.,few,TGTGCCACCAGCAGAGCAGGTAGCACAGATACGCAGTATTTT,CATSRAGSTDTQYF
TRBV2,TRBJ1-3,.,few,TGTGCCAGCAGTGAAGACGGGCGATTCTCTGGAAACACCATATATTTT,CASSEDGRFSGNTIYF
TRBV19,TRBJ2-5,.,.,TGTGCCAGTAGTATTGGGGTCGGAGAGACCCAGTACTTC,CASSIGVGETQYF
TRBV12-3/TRBV12-4,TRBJ2-5,TRBD2,many,TGTGCCAGCAGTCCAAATCGGACTAGCGGGAGAGTTGAGACCCAGTACTTC,CASSPNRTSGRVETQYF
TRBV24-1,TRBJ2-2,.,.,TGTGCCACCAGTGATTCCGACAGTAAGGACACCGGGGAGCTGTTTTTT,CATSDSDSKDTGELFF
TRBV12-3/TRBV12-4,TRBJ2-3,TRBD1,many,TGTGCCAGCAGTGGACAGGGGCTGACAGATACGCAGTATTTT,CASSGQGLTDTQYF
TRBV20-1,TRBJ2-1,TRBD2,.,TGCAGTGCTAGAGATTTCGGACTAGCGGGGGTGACCTTATACAATGAGCAGTTCTTC,CSARDFGLAGVTLYNEQFF
TRBV24-1,TRBJ2-2,.,few,TGTGCCACCAGTGATTTCTCCACCGGGGAGCTGTTTTTT,CATSDFSTGELFF
TRBV5-6,TRBJ1-1,.,.,TGTGCCAGCAGCTACGGACAGCAAACCACTGAAGCTTTCTTT,CASSYGQQTTEAFF
TRBV3-1,TRBJ2-1,.,many,TGTGCCAGCAGCCAAGCGCCCAGCGATATACAGTTCTTC,CASSQAPSDIQFF
TRBV25-1,TRBJ1-5,TRBD1,.,TGTGCCAGCAGTGACCAGGGGGCGGTTCAGCCCCAGCATTTT,CASSDQGAVQPQHF
TRBV11-2,TRBJ2-5,.,.,TGTGCCAGCAGCTCCAGAGCAGCCCAAGAGACCCAGTACTTC,CASSSRAAQETQYF
TRBV28,TRBJ2-5,TRBD1,.,TGTGCCAGCAGTTTAGTAGGGGGCCCGGGAGAGACCCAGTACTTC,CASSLVGGPGETQYF
TRBV5-1,TRBJ2-7,TRBD1,many,TGCGCCAGCAGCCCCAACAGGGGGGACTACGAGCAGTACTTC,CASSPNRGDYEQYF
TRBV7-9,TRBJ2-3,.,many,TGTGCCAGCAGCTTGGACGGGACTCACGATACGCAGTATTTT,CASSLDGTHDTQYF
TRBV12-3/TRBV12-4,TRBJ1-6,.,many,TGTGCCAGCAGTTTAGCGGGGAGGAATTCACCCCTCCACTTT,CASSLAGRNSPLHF
TRBV28,TRBJ2-7,.,few,TGTGCCAGCAGGGACAGCGGGAAGACCTACGAGCAGTACTTC,CASRDSGKTYEQYF
TRBV20-1,TRBJ1-1,.,.,TGCAGTGCTAGTTTGGGAGGACCTGAAGCTTTCTTT,CSASLGGPEAFF
TRBV11-2,TRBJ1-2,.,many,TGTGCCAGCAGCTTAGCGGACGGACTCTATGGCTACACCTTC,CASSLADGLYGYTF
TRBV28,TRBJ2-1,TRBD1,many,TGTGCCAGCTCAACAGGGGAGTCCTACAATGAGCAGTTCTTC,CASSTGESYNEQFF
TRBV6-1,TRBJ1-2,.,.,TGTGCCAGCAGTAGAACCCTCAACTATGGCTACACCTTC,CASSRTLNYGYTF
TRBV6-1,TRBJ1-3,TRBD1,many,TGTGCCAGTTCAACAGGGGACTCTGGAAACACCATATATTTT,CASSTGDSGNTIYF
TRBV12-5,TRBJ1-5,.,.,TGTGCTAGTGGTTTGGGTGTACAGCCCCAGCATTTT,CASGLGVQPQHF
TRBV7-2,TRBJ2-5,TRBD2,many,TGTGCCAGCAGCCCCCGGGGGGGAAAGACTAGCGGAAACCAAGAGACCCAGTACTTC,CASSPRGGKTSGNQETQYF
TRBV5-1,TRBJ2-2,.,many,TGCGCCAGCAGACCACTAGCGAACACCGGGGAGCTGTTTTTT,CASRPLANTGELFF
TRBV7-9,TRBJ1-2,TRBD1,.,TGTGCCAGCAGCTTAGTCGAAGGGACAGGGGGCTCTGGCTACACCTTC,CASSLVEGTGGSGYTF
TRBV29-1,TRBJ1-3,.,.,TGCAGCGTTGAACAGGGCAACTCTGGAAACACCATATATTTT,CSVEQGNSGNTIYF
TRBV7-9,TRBJ1-3,TRBD1,few,TGTGCCAGCAGCTTAGGGACAGGGGATTCCGGAAACACCATATATTTT,CASSLGTGDSGNTIYF
TRBV2,TRBJ1-6,.,many,TGTGCCAGCAGTGCAAACAGAGATTCACCCCTCCACTTT,CASSANRDSPLHF
TRBV18,TRBJ2-5,TRBD1,once,TGTGCCAGCTCACCTGGTTCCGGACAGGGCGCAGAGACCCAGTACTTC,CASSPGSGQGAETQYF
TRBV7-9,TRBJ2-2,TRBD2,few,TGTGCCAGCAGCTACTCTAGCGGACCTACCGGGGAGCTGTTTTTT,CASSYSSGPTGELFF
TRBV20-1,TRBJ1-1,.,few,TGCAGTGCGCCACAGGGAGGAATGAACACTGAAGCTTTCTTT,CSAPQGGMNTEAFF
TRBV14,TRBJ2-1,TRBD1,many,TGTGCCAGCAGCCGCCCGGTGCGGACAGGGGGAAATGAGCAGTTCTTC,CASSRPVRTGGNEQFF